This record looks at one T cell receptor beta chain sequence and its context. The antigen remains undetermined. This sample was included in a study of CD8 T cells in ankylosing spondylitis. The study, taken as a whole, reports: The study looked at matched synovial fluid samples from ankylosing spondylitis patients. Disease-linked clones were reported to be significantly enriched there. Ankylosing spondylitis blood appeared to be characterized by a TCR beta motif of several highly homologous variants. A number of the motif variants had already been described in reactive arthritis synovial fluid and blood. Disease-linked clones, CD8+, were relatively rare in peripheral blood.

CDR3 length equals 14 residues. After removal of 5 bases from V and 4 bases from J, the junction contained 5 bases not matched to a gene. CDR1 SGHTA and CDR2 FQGNSA come from the germline V gene. It was by quantitative 5'-RACE with molecular barcodes that TCR beta libraries were made. From the 5' RACE reads, TCRdb called clonotypes with MiXCR, one entry per CDR3 protein. The sample lists more than 500,000 distinct CDR3 sequences, about 5.4% seen once, with under 4.5% in the top ten. This TCR came from a male donor with ankylosing spondylitis. Sequencing was carried out using blood, either unsorted or a sorted T cell fraction (not recorded which). V is TRBV7-2 and J is TRBJ2-3; 8 bases agree with TRBD1. The CDR3: CASSLDRAADTQYF. CDR3 bases: TGTGCCAGCAGCCTGGACAGGGCCGCAGATACGCAGTATTTT.